The 28 T cell receptor beta chains presented below share a single source sample, sequenced in a study of T cell clonotyping in hematopoietic cell transplantation. Using immunoSEQ multiplex PCR, the repertoire was profiled, and TCRdb retains in-frame clones only, with some absent. Found here are nearly 70,000 clones, roughly 94% of them singletons; the top ten hold about 1.5%. The sequencing input was peripheral blood mononuclear cells. Every receptor here comes from a man between 45 and 60 years old in good health. Some clones in this sample may be carry-over from other donors' samples.

This clone has a single count. The rearrangement links TRBV5-1 to TRBJ2-3; the D is unclear. V lost 0 bases to trimming and J lost 2 bases, with 13 bases between them. The CDR3 contains 16 residues. The germline V gene has CDR1 SGHRS and CDR2 YFSETQ. The CDR3 DNA reads as TGCGCCAGCAGCTTGGAAGTTACAGAAAACACAGATACGCAGTATTTT. Translating it yields CASSLEVTENTDTQYF.

The V gene is TRBV5-6, the J gene TRBJ2-1; 8 bases align to TRBD1. V trimming: 1 base; J trimming: 6 bases; junction bases outside the gene matches: 0. Germline CDR1 and CDR2: SGHDT and YYEEEE. CDR3 length: 13 amino acids. As DNA, the CDR3 is TGTGCCAGCAGCTTGACAGGGGGCAATGAGCAGTTCTTC. It encodes CASSLTGGNEQFF.

This clone came up a few times. The chain joins TRBV25-1 to TRBJ2-5; maybe TRBD2 (5 bases). Trimming took 2 bases from V and 1 from J, leaving 17 bases between them. CDR3 length: 17 amino acids. Germline V CDR1 and CDR2: MGHDK, SYGVNS. CDR3 loop: CASSERLGNGVQETQYF. DNA of the CDR3: TGTGCCAGCAGTGAACGCCTGGGGAACGGGGTCCAAGAGACCCAGTACTTC.

The chain employs TRBV19 and TRBJ2-7; 8 bases map to TRBD1. The ends lost 6 bases at V and 0 bases at J; junction bases unmatched: 7. The CDR3 is 15 residues long. CDR1 is LNHDA, CDR2 SQIVND, per germline (reference sequence). The CDR3 sequence: CASSSGTGNSYEQYF. CDR3 bases: TGTGCCAGTAGCTCCGGGACAGGCAACTCCTACGAGCAGTACTTC.

This clone appeared a single time. The J gene is TRBJ2-7, the V gene TRBV10-3; 9 bases are shared with TRBD1. The junction had 7 bases not matched to a gene; V was cut back by 6 bases and J by 4 bases. CDR3 length equals 14 residues. Germline CDR1 ENHRY, CDR2 SYGVKD. The DNA for the CDR3 is TGTGCCATCAGGGCACAGGGGGCGGGTTACGAGCAGTACTTC. Translating it yields CAIRAQGAGYEQYF.

The CDR3 nucleotides are TGTGCCAGCAGCTTAGGACAATTAAACACCATATATTTT. The encoded protein is CASSLGQLNTIYF. V and J are TRBV7-9 and TRBJ1-3; D ambiguous. Trimming shortened V by 1 base and J by 6 bases, and 7 bases separated the two germline ends. The germline CDR1 and CDR2 sequences are SEHNR and FQNEAQ (reference sequence). The CDR3 is 13 residues long.

The chain carries TRBV29-1 and TRBJ1-2; weak D call: TRBD1 (6 bases). Between the trimmed V and J ends, which lost 7 bases and 6 bases, there was a span of 12 bases. The germline gives CDR1 SQVTM, CDR2 ANQGSEA. This CDR3 has 11 residues. The CDR3, as DNA: TGCAGCGCTGGCGACAGGAATGGCTACACCTTC. This gives the protein CSAGDRNGYTF.

The chain links TRBV5-1 to TRBJ2-3, with D possibly being TRBD2 (6 bases). The V gene lost 9 bases and the J gene lost 3 bases, with 20 bases spanning the gap. CDR3 length: 15 amino acids. Germline V gene sequence: CDR1 SGHRS, CDR2 YFSETQ. The CDR3 DNA sequence: TGCGCCACGGCAAGCGGGCGTGGGTTGACAGATACGCAGTATTTT. Protein: CATASGRGLTDTQYF.

The rearrangement uses TRBV7-3 and TRBJ1-1; no firm D call. Trimming left V 4 bases short and J 2 bases short, with 11 bases between. This CDR3 is 14 amino acids long. Per germline, CDR1 SGHTA and CDR2 FQGTGA. Written as DNA, the CDR3 is TGTGCCAGCAGCTCCGGGGTAGCTAACACTGAAGCTTTCTTT. This codes for CASSSGVANTEAFF.

The V call is TRBV7-2, the J call TRBJ1-6; tentatively, D is TRBD1 (5 bases). V was trimmed by 1 base and J by 10 bases, leaving 11 bases between them. Germline CDR1 and CDR2: SGHTA and FQGNSA. The CDR3 contains 14 residues. CDR3 sequence (DNA): TGTGCCAGCAGCTTAGGCAGGCAGGGATCACCCCTCCACTTT. It translates to CASSLGRQGSPLHF.

The chain is built from TRBV29-1 and TRBJ2-7, with TRBD2 as a possible D gene (6 bases). The V gene's germline CDR1 is SQVTM and CDR2 ANQGSEA. The CDR3 runs 13 residues. V dropped 5 bases and J dropped 6 bases, with 17 bases sitting between them. The CDR3 loop reads CSVLWFGRGEQYF. The CDR3 DNA is TGCAGCGTTCTATGGTTCGGGCGGGGCGAGCAGTACTTC.

The rearrangement links TRBV19 to TRBJ1-2; D ambiguous. The CDR3 is 12 residues long. The ends were cut back, 3 bases at V and 5 bases at J, with 7 bases in the middle. Germline assignment: CDR1 LNHDA and CDR2 SQIVND (reference sequence). The chain's CDR3 is CASSMFGYGYTF. The CDR3 DNA is TGTGCCAGTAGTATGTTTGGGTATGGCTACACCTTC.

The chain employs TRBV19 and TRBJ1-5; D gene uncertain. Trimming took 7 bases from V and 4 from J, leaving 14 bases between them. The CDR3 has 14 amino acids. Germline CDR1 LNHDA, CDR2 SQIVND (reference sequence). The CDR3 loop reads CASNGGNRNQPQHF. The CDR3 DNA sequence: TGTGCCAGTAATGGAGGGAACCGTAATCAGCCCCAGCATTTT.

The J gene is TRBJ1-1, the V gene TRBV7-9; D may be TRBD1 (6 bases). Trimming pared 5 bases from V and 1 base from J, leaving 17 bases between. The CDR3 runs to 16 residues. CDR1 is SEHNR and CDR2 is FQNEAQ in the germline V gene (reference sequence). CDR3 nucleotides: TGTGCCAGCAGCCATCCGCCTAAGGGACAGAACACTGAAGCTTTCTTT. Translated, it gives CASSHPPKGQNTEAFF. Based on the CDR3 plus reference TRBV7-9 and TRBJ1-1, the full variable domain is DTGVSQNPRHKITKRGQNVTFRCDPISEHNRLYWYRQTLGQGPEFLTYFQNEAQLEKSRLLSDRFSAERPKGSFSTLEIQRTEQGDSAMYLCASSHPPKGQNTEAFFGQGTRLTVV.

The CDR3 loop reads CASSLVGGMNDGYTF. The CDR3 DNA is TGCGCCAGCAGCTTGGTTGGGGGAATGAACGATGGCTACACCTTC. The V call is TRBV5-1, the J call TRBJ1-2, with D possibly being TRBD1 (5 bases). CDR3 length: 15 residues. CDR1 and CDR2 (germline): SGHRS, YFSETQ. Between the trimmed V and J ends, which lost 0 bases and 6 bases, there was a span of 15 bases.

This chain links TRBV6-5 with TRBJ2-4; unclear D gene. V shed 6 bases and J shed 9 bases, with 9 bases lying between them. Germline-derived CDR1 and CDR2 are MNHEY and SVGAGI. This CDR3 contains 11 residues. The chain's CDR3 is CASRYRSIQYF. The DNA for the CDR3 is TGTGCCAGCAGGTACAGAAGCATTCAGTACTTC.

The genes are TRBV6-5 and TRBJ2-3; D gene uncertain. This CDR3 has 15 residues. The V end was cut by 5 bases, the J end by 3 bases, with 15 bases between. Germline CDR1 is MNHEY and CDR2 is SVGAGI. Written as DNA, the CDR3 is TGTGCCAGCAGTCTTACCAGGTTAGGAACAGATACGCAGTATTTT. It specifies CASSLTRLGTDTQYF.

This chain joins TRBV5-3 and TRBJ1-1; D unclear. TRBV5-3 is identified as an open reading frame with a role that is uncertain. The CDR3 runs to 15 residues. Trimming took 3 bases from V and 0 from J, leaving 12 bases between them. This CDR3 reads CARSSSDGMNTEAFF. CDR3 nucleotides: TGTGCCAGAAGCTCCTCGGATGGGATGAACACTGAAGCTTTCTTT.

The chain links TRBV28 to TRBJ1-2; D is perhaps TRBD1 (5 bases). This CDR3 has 15 amino acids. Between the trimmed V and J ends, which lost 8 bases and 5 bases, there was a span of 21 bases. Germline V gene data show CDR1 as MDHEN and CDR2 as SYDVKM. DNA of the CDR3: TGTGCCAGCGCGCCAGGGTTAGCGGCACTGTATGGCTACACCTTC. Translated: CASAPGLAALYGYTF.

V gene TRBV15 combines with J gene TRBJ1-1, with a possible D match to TRBD1 (5 bases). The CDR3 is made up of 15 amino acids. Germline CDR1 reads LNHNV; CDR2 reads YYDKDF (reference sequence). The ends were cut back, 1 base at V and 0 bases at J, with 9 bases in the middle. The DNA of the CDR3 is TGTGCCACCAGCAGAGTCGCAGGGATGAACACTGAAGCTTTCTTT. Its translation: CATSRVAGMNTEAFF.

The chain recombines TRBV4-1 with TRBJ2-2; TRBD2 matches at 8 bases. Trimming cost V 7 bases and J 6 bases; bases outside gene matches: 13. This CDR3 spans 16 amino acids. Germline assignment: CDR1 MGHRA and CDR2 YSYEKL. In nucleotides, the CDR3 is TGCGCCAGCACCCAGGGTTGGGGACTAGAGGCCGGGGAGCTGTTTTTT. Residues: CASTQGWGLEAGELFF.

The rearrangement joins TRBV14 to TRBJ2-1; 9 nucleotides line up with TRBD1. The CDR3 totals 15 residues. With V trimmed by 3 bases and J by 7 bases, 7 bases remained unmatched. Germline-derived CDR1 and CDR2 are SGHDN and FVKESK. This chain's CDR3 is CASSQTGGSGNEQFF. DNA of the CDR3: TGTGCCAGCAGCCAGACAGGGGGGTCTGGGAATGAGCAGTTCTTC.

The CDR3 region has the DNA TGTGCCAGCAGTGAAGGACAGCTCGATGAAAAACTGTTTTTT. Protein sequence: CASSEGQLDEKLFF. The gene calls are TRBV2 and TRBJ1-4; a weak D match, TRBD1 (5 bases). Trimming cost V 1 base and J 6 bases, with 9 bases left between them. This CDR3 comprises 14 residues. CDR1 is SNHLY, CDR2 FYNNEI, per germline.

The genes are TRBV28 and TRBJ1-6, with D perhaps TRBD1 (6 bases). Trimming removed 2 bases from V and 10 bases from J, with 15 bases in between. The CDR3 length is 15 residues. Germline CDR1 is MDHEN and CDR2 is SYDVKM. The CDR3 coding sequence is TGTGCCAGCAGTTTACCGGGCCAGGGGAGGTCACCCCTCCACTTT. Encoded protein: CASSLPGQGRSPLHF.

In DNA form, the CDR3 reads TGTGCCAGCAGCTTAGCGCGCAATCAGGGGAACTATGGCTACACCTTC. Its translation is CASSLARNQGNYGYTF. The chain combines TRBV7-9 with TRBJ1-2; D perhaps matches TRBD1 (6 bases). The CDR3 extends over 16 amino acids. Per germline, CDR1 SEHNR and CDR2 FQNEAQ (reference sequence). V was trimmed by 0 bases and J by 2 bases, leaving 13 bases between them.

The chain carries TRBV7-2 and TRBJ1-2, with TRBD1 as a possible D gene (6 bases). V lost 7 bases to trimming and J lost 1 base, with 13 bases between them. This CDR3 region has 14 residues. CDR1 is SGHTA and CDR2 is FQGNSA in the germline V gene. CDR3 in DNA: TGTGCCAGCATCCCAAGGGGGGGTAACTATGGCTACACCTTC. This sequence encodes CASIPRGGNYGYTF.

This chain connects TRBV6-6 to TRBJ1-5; unclear D gene. The CDR3 runs to 14 residues. Germline loops: CDR1 MNHNY, CDR2 SVGAGI (reference sequence). The V gene lost 5 bases and the J gene lost 5 bases, with 13 bases spanning the gap. CDR3 sequence (DNA): TGTGCCAGCAGTCCAGCCAGCCCGTATCAGCCCCAGCATTTT. Translated: CASSPASPYQPQHF.

V usage is TRBV5-6 and J usage is TRBJ1-6; D is unclear. The germline gives CDR1 SGHDT, CDR2 YYEEEE. The CDR3 is 11 residues long. V lost 5 bases and J lost 7, with 4 bases in between. The DNA for the CDR3 is TGTGCCAGCAGTCAAAATTCACCCCTCCACTTT. It yields the protein CASSQNSPLHF.